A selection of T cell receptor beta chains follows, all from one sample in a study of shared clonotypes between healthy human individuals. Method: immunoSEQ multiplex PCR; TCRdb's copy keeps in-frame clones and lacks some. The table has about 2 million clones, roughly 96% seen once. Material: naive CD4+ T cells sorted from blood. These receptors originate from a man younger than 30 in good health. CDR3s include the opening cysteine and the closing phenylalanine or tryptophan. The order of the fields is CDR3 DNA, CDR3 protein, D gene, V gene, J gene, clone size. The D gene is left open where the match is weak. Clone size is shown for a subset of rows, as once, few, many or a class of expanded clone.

CDR3 DNA: TGTGCCAGCAGACCAGGACAGGGGGCGTACGAGCAGTACTTC; CDR3 protein: CASRPGQGAYEQYF; D gene: TRBD1; V gene: TRBV6-5; J gene: TRBJ2-7; clone size: NA
CDR3 DNA: TGCGCCAGCAGCTTGAACGGGTTGGGGTCTTCACCCCTCCACTTT; CDR3 protein: CASSLNGLGSSPLHF; D gene: NA; V gene: TRBV5-1; J gene: TRBJ1-6; clone size: NA
CDR3 DNA: TGTGCCAGCAGCACATCACAGCCCCAGCATTTT; CDR3 protein: CASSTSQPQHF; D gene: NA; V gene: TRBV6-1; J gene: TRBJ1-5; clone size: few
CDR3 DNA: TGTGCCAGCAGCGTCAAGCCCGGGACAGGGCATGGCTACACCTTC; CDR3 protein: CASSVKPGTGHGYTF; D gene: TRBD1; V gene: TRBV7-9; J gene: TRBJ1-2; clone size: once
CDR3 DNA: TGTGCCATCAGTAAGGGACAGGGCGAAGAGACCCAGTACTTC; CDR3 protein: CAISKGQGEETQYF; D gene: TRBD1; V gene: TRBV10-3; J gene: TRBJ2-5; clone size: once
CDR3 DNA: TGTGCCAGCCGTAATGGGCAGGGCTATCAGCCCCAGCATTTT; CDR3 protein: CASRNGQGYQPQHF; D gene: NA; V gene: TRBV6-1; J gene: TRBJ1-5; clone size: NA
CDR3 DNA: TGTGCCATCAGTGAGTCGAAGCGGGGGGCAATCGGGGAGCTGTTTTTT; CDR3 protein: CAISESKRGAIGELFF; D gene: TRBD2; V gene: TRBV10-3; J gene: TRBJ2-2; clone size: NA
CDR3 DNA: TGTGCCTGGAGTCGGGATCTCTACGAGCAGTACTTC; CDR3 protein: CAWSRDLYEQYF; D gene: NA; V gene: TRBV30; J gene: TRBJ2-7; clone size: once
CDR3 DNA: TGTGCCAGCACCCCCGTTAAGGGAGGGTATGGCTACACCTTC; CDR3 protein: CASTPVKGGYGYTF; D gene: NA; V gene: TRBV28; J gene: TRBJ1-2; clone size: NA
CDR3 DNA: TGTGCCAGCAGTTACTCGGGACAGACCGAGCAGTACTTC; CDR3 protein: CASSYSGQTEQYF; D gene: TRBD1; V gene: TRBV6-5; J gene: TRBJ2-7; clone size: NA
CDR3 DNA: TGTGCCTGGGAACAGGGGGCTGGCAATCAGCCCCAGCATTTT; CDR3 protein: CAWEQGAGNQPQHF; D gene: TRBD1; V gene: TRBV30; J gene: TRBJ1-5; clone size: NA
CDR3 DNA: TGTGCCAGCAGGGGTTCGGGGGGCATGAACACTGAAGCTTTCTTT; CDR3 protein: CASRGSGGMNTEAFF; D gene: NA; V gene: TRBV6-1; J gene: TRBJ1-1; clone size: NA
CDR3 DNA: TGTGCCAGCAGAACGGGGGGCATTGGCACTGAAGCTTTCTTT; CDR3 protein: CASRTGGIGTEAFF; D gene: NA; V gene: TRBV28; J gene: TRBJ1-1; clone size: NA
CDR3 DNA: TGTGCCAGCAGCTCCTACCTTTATGGGTACACAGATACGCAGTATTTT; CDR3 protein: CASSSYLYGYTDTQYF; D gene: NA; V gene: TRBV13; J gene: TRBJ2-3; clone size: NA
CDR3 DNA: TGCGCCAGCAGCTCCAACAGGGCTTCCTACGAGCAGTACTTC; CDR3 protein: CASSSNRASYEQYF; D gene: NA; V gene: TRBV5-1; J gene: TRBJ2-7; clone size: NA
CDR3 DNA: TGTGCCTGGAGCGATCTGATTAAGGTGTACAGGGCGAACTACAATGAGCAGTTCTTC; CDR3 protein: CAWSDLIKVYRANYNEQFF; D gene: NA; V gene: TRBV30; J gene: TRBJ2-1; clone size: NA
CDR3 DNA: TGTGCCAGCAGCTTGGGCTCGGGACAGGGACGTCAGCCCCAGCATTTT; CDR3 protein: CASSLGSGQGRQPQHF; D gene: TRBD1; V gene: TRBV5-5; J gene: TRBJ1-5; clone size: NA
CDR3 DNA: TGTGCCAGTAGCCTCGGGAGGGGGGCTTATGGCTACACCTTC; CDR3 protein: CASSLGRGAYGYTF; D gene: NA; V gene: TRBV19; J gene: TRBJ1-2; clone size: NA
CDR3 DNA: TGTGCCAGCAGTTTATCAACAGGGATCCAAATGAACACTGAAGCTTTCTTT; CDR3 protein: CASSLSTGIQMNTEAFF; D gene: NA; V gene: TRBV28; J gene: TRBJ1-1; clone size: NA
CDR3 DNA: TGTGCCAGCAGCCCACGACAGGCCAAGCAAGAGACCCAGTACTTC; CDR3 protein: CASSPRQAKQETQYF; D gene: NA; V gene: TRBV7-9; J gene: TRBJ2-5; clone size: NA
CDR3 DNA: TGCTGCGGACAGGCTAACACTGAAGCTTTCTTT; CDR3 protein: CCGQANTEAFF; D gene: TRBD1; V gene: TRBV29-1; J gene: TRBJ1-1; clone size: NA
CDR3 DNA: TGTGCCAGCAGCCAAGGAATACTTGGGTATGGCTACACCTTC; CDR3 protein: CASSQGILGYGYTF; D gene: NA; V gene: TRBV14; J gene: TRBJ1-2; clone size: once
CDR3 DNA: TGTGCCAGCAGTGATGCCGTATACTATGGCTACACCTTC; CDR3 protein: CASSDAVYYGYTF; D gene: NA; V gene: TRBV2; J gene: TRBJ1-2; clone size: NA
CDR3 DNA: TGTGCCACCAAGCTGACAGCAACTAATGAAAAACTGTTTTTT; CDR3 protein: CATKLTATNEKLFF; D gene: NA; V gene: TRBV6-5; J gene: TRBJ1-4; clone size: once
CDR3 DNA: TGTGCCAGCAGCTTATTGGCCCCTACCTACGAGCAGTACTTC; CDR3 protein: CASSLLAPTYEQYF; D gene: NA; V gene: TRBV7-2; J gene: TRBJ2-7; clone size: NA
CDR3 DNA: TGTGCCAGCTCACCATTGGGATCGGGGGACACTGAAGCTTTCTTT; CDR3 protein: CASSPLGSGDTEAFF; D gene: NA; V gene: TRBV18; J gene: TRBJ1-1; clone size: NA
CDR3 DNA: TGCGCCAGCAGCTTGGGGACTAGCGGGAGTATCGGGGAGCTGTTTTTT; CDR3 protein: CASSLGTSGSIGELFF; D gene: TRBD2; V gene: TRBV5-1; J gene: TRBJ2-2; clone size: NA